The T cell receptor (beta chain) under discussion was sequenced for a study of blood T cell repertoires in COVID-19. Trimming stripped 2 bases from V and 3 bases from J, with 7 bases between. Per the germline V gene, CDR1 is SGHAT and CDR2 is FQNNGV. The CDR3 totals 13 residues. TCRdb keeps only in-frame clones here, not all; method: immunoSEQ multiplex PCR. Counted here are 150,000 to 200,000 clones, approximately 79% occurring once; the ten biggest clones make up roughly 19%. The chain links TRBV11-2 to TRBJ1-1; D unresolved. This receptor was taken from a woman older than 75 with acute or convalescent COVID-19. Sequenced: peripheral blood. The CDR3 region is CASSLIRDTEAFF. CDR3 DNA: TGTGCCAGCAGCTTAATACGGGACACTGAAGCTTTCTTT.